The 3 T cell receptor beta chains below were found in one sample sequenced in a study of shared clonotypes between healthy human individuals. The protocol was immunoSEQ multiplex PCR, while the TCRdb copy is restricted to in-frame clones and leaves out a portion. The sample contains some 530,000 clones, approximately 82% of which appear only once. The sequenced sample consisted of PBMCs. The receptor set was obtained from a woman aged 40 to 50 in good health. Some clones in this sample may be carry-over from other donors' samples.

About this clone: A much more abundant neighbour one base away suggests this may be a read error. Other DNA sequences in this sample translate to the same CDR3. The chain employs TRBV6-1 and TRBJ2-5, with D perhaps being TRBD1 or TRBD2 (5 bases each). The germline V and J ends were trimmed by 3 bases and 5 bases, with 13 bases remaining between them. The germline gives CDR1 MNHNS, CDR2 SASEGT. This CDR3 is built from 14 residues. The DNA of the CDR3 is TGTGCCAGCAGTGACGGCAGGGAGCCTGAGACCCAGTACTTC. It specifies CASSDGREPETQYF.

The chain couples TRBV28 to TRBJ1-1, with 8 bases that match TRBD1. J gave up 4 bases and V 6 bases, and 7 bases lay outside the gene matches. Germline V gene sequence: CDR1 MDHEN, CDR2 SYDVKM. This CDR3 is built from 14 residues. CDR3: CASSRPGGGTEAFF. The CDR3 DNA is TGTGCCAGCAGCCGGCCAGGGGGCGGCACTGAAGCTTTCTTT. Supplemented by reference TRBV28 and TRBJ1-1, the full variable domain reads DVKVTQSSRYLVKRTGEKVFLECVQDMDHENMFWYRQDPGLGLRLIYFSYDVKMKEKGDIPEGYSVSREKKERFSLILESASTNQTSMYLCASSRPGGGTEAFFGQGTRLTVV.

The V call is TRBV18, the J call TRBJ2-7; tentative D call: TRBD2 (6 bases). The CDR3 loop spans 16 amino acids. V was trimmed by 1 base and J by 1 base, leaving 14 bases between them. CDR1 and CDR2 (germline): KGHSH, LQKENI. The CDR3 spells CASSPHRDLYSYEQYF. The CDR3 coding sequence is TGTGCCAGCTCACCACACCGGGACTTATATTCCTACGAGCAGTACTTC.